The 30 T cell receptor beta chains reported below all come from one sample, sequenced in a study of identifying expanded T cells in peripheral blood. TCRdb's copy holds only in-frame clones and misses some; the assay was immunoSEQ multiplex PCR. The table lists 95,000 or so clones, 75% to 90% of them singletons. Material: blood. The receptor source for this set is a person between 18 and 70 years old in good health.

Here the CDR3 DNA reads TGTGCCAGCAGTTACCTCGGGACAGGGCGGTACGAGCAGTACTTC. Its translation is CASSYLGTGRYEQYF. J is TRBJ2-7 and V is TRBV6-5, with 9 bases identical to TRBD1. Trimming at V came to 2 bases and at J to 4 bases, leaving 6 bases not matched to a gene. This CDR3 is built from 15 residues. Germline CDR1 reads MNHEY; CDR2 reads SVGAGI.

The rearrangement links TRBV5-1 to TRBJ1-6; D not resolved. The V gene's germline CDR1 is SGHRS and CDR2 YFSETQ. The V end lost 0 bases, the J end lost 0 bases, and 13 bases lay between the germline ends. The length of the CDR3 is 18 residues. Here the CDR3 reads CASSLVIAANSYNSPLHF. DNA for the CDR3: TGCGCCAGCAGCTTGGTAATAGCCGCCAACTCCTATAATTCACCCCTCCACTTT.

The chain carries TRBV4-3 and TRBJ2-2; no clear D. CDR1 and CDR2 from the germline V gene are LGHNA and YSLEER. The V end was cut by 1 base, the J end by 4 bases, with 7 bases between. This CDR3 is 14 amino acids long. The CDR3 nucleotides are TGCGCCAGCAGCCAAGGACATCCCACCGGGGAGCTGTTTTTT. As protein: CASSQGHPTGELFF.

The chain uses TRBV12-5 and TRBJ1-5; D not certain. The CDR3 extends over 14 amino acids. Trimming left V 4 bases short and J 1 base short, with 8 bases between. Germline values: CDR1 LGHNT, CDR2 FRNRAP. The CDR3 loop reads CASGYGPSNQPQHF. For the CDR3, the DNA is TGTGCTAGTGGTTACGGACCGAGCAATCAGCCCCAGCATTTT.

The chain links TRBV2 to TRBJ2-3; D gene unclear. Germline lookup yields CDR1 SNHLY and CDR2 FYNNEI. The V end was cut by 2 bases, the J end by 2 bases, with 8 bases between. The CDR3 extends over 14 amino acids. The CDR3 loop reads CASSERAATDTQYF. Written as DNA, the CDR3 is TGTGCCAGCAGTGAACGGGCGGCCACAGATACGCAGTATTTT. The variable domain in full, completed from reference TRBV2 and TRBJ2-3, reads EPEVTQTPSHQVTQMGQEVILRCVPISNHLYFYWYRQILGQKVEFLVSFYNNEISEKSEIFDDQFSVERPDGSNFTLKIRSTKLEDSAMYFCASSERAATDTQYFGPGTRLTVL.

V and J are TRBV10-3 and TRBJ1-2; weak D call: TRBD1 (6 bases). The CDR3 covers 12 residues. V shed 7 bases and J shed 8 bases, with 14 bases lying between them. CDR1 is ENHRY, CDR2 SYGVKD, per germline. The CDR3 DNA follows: TGTGCCATCATGGGGGGGCAAGGAGGCTACACCTTC. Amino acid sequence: CAIMGGQGGYTF.

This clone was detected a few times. DNA of the CDR3: TGTGCCATCAGTGGACGTACTACCCATAAGGAGCAGTACTTC. Amino acids: CAISGRTTHKEQYF. The V call is TRBV10-3, the J call TRBJ2-7; D remains ambiguous. CDR1 is ENHRY and CDR2 is SYGVKD in the germline V gene. The CDR3 is made up of 14 amino acids. Trimming took off 4 bases at V and 7 bases at J, with 17 bases between the two ends.

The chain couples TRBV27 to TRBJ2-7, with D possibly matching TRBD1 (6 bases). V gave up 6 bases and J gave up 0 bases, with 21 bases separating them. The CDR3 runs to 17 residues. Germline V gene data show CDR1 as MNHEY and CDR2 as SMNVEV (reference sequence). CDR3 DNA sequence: TGTGCCAGCAGCCTCCTTTTGAGGGGGACAAGCTCCTACGAGCAGTACTTC. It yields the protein CASSLLLRGTSSYEQYF.

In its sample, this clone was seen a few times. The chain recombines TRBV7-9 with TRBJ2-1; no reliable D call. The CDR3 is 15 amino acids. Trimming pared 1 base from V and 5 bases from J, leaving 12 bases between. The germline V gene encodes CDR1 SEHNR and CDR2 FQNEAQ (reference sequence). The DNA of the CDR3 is TGTGCCAGCAGCTTAGTACTGGGTATGGACAATGAGCAGTTCTTC. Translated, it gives CASSLVLGMDNEQFF.

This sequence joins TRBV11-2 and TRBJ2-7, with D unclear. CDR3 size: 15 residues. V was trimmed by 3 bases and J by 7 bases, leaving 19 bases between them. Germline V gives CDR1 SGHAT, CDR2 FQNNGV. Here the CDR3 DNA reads TGTGCCAGCAGCTTGTATAGGAGCGCTCAAAAAGAGCAGTACTTC. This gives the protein CASSLYRSAQKEQYF.

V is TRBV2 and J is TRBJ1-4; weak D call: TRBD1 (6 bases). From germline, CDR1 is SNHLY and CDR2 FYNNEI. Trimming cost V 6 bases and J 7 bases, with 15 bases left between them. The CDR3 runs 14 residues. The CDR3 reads CASSYRVGGEKLFF. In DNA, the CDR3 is TGTGCCAGCAGCTACAGGGTAGGAGGTGAAAAACTGTTTTTT.

The CDR3 DNA follows: TGTGCCAGCAGTTACTCAGGGACAGTCTATGGCTACACCTTC. It yields the protein CASSYSGTVYGYTF. The chain links TRBV6-6 to TRBJ1-2; 7 bases match TRBD1. Germline CDR1 and CDR2: MNHNY and SVGAGI (reference sequence). This CDR3 has 14 amino acids. The J segment lost 4 bases and the V segment lost 0 bases, leaving 2 bases of the junction unmatched.

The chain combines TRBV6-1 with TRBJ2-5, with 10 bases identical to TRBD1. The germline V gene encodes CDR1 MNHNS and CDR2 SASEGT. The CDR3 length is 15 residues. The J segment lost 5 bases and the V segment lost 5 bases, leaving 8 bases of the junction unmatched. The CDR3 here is CASSLVPGQGETQYF. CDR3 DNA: TGTGCCAGCAGTCTTGTACCGGGACAGGGGGAGACCCAGTACTTC.

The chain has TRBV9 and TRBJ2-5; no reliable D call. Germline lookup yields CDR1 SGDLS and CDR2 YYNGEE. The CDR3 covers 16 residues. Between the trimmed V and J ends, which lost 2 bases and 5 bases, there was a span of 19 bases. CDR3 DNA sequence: TGTGCCAGCAGCGTGAGAGACGTCCGTCATGGGGAGACCCAGTACTTC. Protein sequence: CASSVRDVRHGETQYF.

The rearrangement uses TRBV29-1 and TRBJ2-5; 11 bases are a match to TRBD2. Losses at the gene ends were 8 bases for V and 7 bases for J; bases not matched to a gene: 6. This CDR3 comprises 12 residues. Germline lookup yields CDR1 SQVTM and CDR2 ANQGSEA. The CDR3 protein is CSHGSGGGTQYF. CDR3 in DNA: TGCAGCCACGGTAGCGGGGGGGGGACCCAGTACTTC.

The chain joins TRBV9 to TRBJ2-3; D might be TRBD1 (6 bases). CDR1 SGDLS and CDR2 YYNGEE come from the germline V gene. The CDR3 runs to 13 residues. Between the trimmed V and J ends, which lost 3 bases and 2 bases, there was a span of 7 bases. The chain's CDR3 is CASSGTVTDTQYF. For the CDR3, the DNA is TGTGCCAGCAGCGGGACAGTCACAGATACGCAGTATTTT.

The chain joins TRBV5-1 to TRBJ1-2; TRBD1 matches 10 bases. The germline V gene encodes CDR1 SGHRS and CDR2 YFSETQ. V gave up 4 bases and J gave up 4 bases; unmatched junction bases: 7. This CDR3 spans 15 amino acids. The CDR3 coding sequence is TGCGCCAGCAGCCTATGGACAGGGGGAGGCTATGGCTACACCTTC. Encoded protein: CASSLWTGGGYGYTF. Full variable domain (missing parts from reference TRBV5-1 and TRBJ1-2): KAGVTQTPRYLIKTRGQQVTLSCSPISGHRSVSWYQQTPGQGLQFLFEYFSETQRNKGNFPGRFSGRQFSNSRSEMNVSTLELGDSALYLCASSLWTGGGYGYTFGSGTRLTVV.

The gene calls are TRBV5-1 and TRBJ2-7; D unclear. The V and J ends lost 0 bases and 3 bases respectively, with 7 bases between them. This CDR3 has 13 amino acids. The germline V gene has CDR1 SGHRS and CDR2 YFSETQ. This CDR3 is CASSLAGLYEQYF. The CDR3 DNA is TGCGCCAGCAGCTTGGCAGGCCTCTACGAGCAGTACTTC.

Written as DNA, the CDR3 is TGTGCCAGCAGCTTACGGCCAGGGGCGACCGGGGAGCTGTTTTTT. Translating gives CASSLRPGATGELFF. This chain connects TRBV7-3 to TRBJ2-2, with D perhaps TRBD1 (6 bases). Germline CDR1 and CDR2: SGHTA and FQGTGA. V was trimmed by 2 bases and J by 5 bases, leaving 12 bases between them. The CDR3 is 15 amino acids.

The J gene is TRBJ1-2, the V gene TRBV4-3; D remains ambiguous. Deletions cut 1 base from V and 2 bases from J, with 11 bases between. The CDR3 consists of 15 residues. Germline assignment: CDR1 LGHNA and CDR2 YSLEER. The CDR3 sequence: CASSQVMGLNYGYTF. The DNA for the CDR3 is TGCGCCAGCAGCCAAGTTATGGGCCTAAACTATGGCTACACCTTC.

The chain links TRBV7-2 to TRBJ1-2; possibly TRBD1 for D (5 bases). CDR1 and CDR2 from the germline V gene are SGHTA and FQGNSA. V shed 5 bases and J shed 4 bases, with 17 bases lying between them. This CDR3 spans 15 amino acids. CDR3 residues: CASSPYPDSFYGYTF. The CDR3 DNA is TGTGCCAGCAGCCCCTATCCCGACAGTTTCTATGGCTACACCTTC.

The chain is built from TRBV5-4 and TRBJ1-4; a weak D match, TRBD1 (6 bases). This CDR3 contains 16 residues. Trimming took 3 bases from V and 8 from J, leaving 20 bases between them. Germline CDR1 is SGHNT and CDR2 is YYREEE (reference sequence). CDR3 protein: CASSYQQSGTPEKLFF. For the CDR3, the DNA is TGTGCCAGCAGCTACCAACAATCCGGGACACCCGAAAAACTGTTTTTT.

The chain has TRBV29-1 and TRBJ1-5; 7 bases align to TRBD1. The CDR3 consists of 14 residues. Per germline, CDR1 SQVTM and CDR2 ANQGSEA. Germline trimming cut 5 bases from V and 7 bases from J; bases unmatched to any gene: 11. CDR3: CSVRDRVGGQPQHF. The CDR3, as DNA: TGCAGCGTTCGTGACAGGGTGGGGGGACAGCCCCAGCATTTT.

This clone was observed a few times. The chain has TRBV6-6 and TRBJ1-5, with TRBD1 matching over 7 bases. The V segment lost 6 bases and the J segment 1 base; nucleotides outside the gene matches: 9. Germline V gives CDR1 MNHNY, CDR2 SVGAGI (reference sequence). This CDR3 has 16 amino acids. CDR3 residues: CASSTGDRGSNQPQHF. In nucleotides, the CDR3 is TGTGCCAGCAGCACAGGGGATCGAGGGAGCAATCAGCCCCAGCATTTT.

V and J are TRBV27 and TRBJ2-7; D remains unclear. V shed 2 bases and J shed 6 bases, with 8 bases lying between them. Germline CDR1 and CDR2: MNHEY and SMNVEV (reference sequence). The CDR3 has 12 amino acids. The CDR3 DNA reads TGTGCCAGCAGTTTACCGACGGGCGAGCAGTACTTC. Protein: CASSLPTGEQYF.

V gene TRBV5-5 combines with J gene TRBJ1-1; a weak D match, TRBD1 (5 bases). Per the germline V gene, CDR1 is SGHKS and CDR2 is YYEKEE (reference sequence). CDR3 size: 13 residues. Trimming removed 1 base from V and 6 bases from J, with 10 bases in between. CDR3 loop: CASSLLGVPEAFF. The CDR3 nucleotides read TGTGCCAGCAGCTTGTTAGGGGTTCCTGAAGCTTTCTTT.

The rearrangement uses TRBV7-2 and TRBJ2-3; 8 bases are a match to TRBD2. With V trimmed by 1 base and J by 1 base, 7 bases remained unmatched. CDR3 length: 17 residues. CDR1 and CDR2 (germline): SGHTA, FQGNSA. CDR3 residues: CASSLVRVSGGTDTQYF. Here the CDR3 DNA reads TGTGCCAGCAGCTTAGTCCGGGTTAGCGGGGGCACAGATACGCAGTATTTT.

In nucleotides, the CDR3 is TGCAGCGTTGAAATTGCGGCCACAGATACGCAGTATTTT. It translates to CSVEIAATDTQYF. The genes are TRBV29-1 and TRBJ2-3; the D is unclear. The V end lost 2 bases, the J end lost 2 bases, and 8 bases lay between the germline ends. CDR3 length equals 13 residues. Germline lookup yields CDR1 SQVTM and CDR2 ANQGSEA.

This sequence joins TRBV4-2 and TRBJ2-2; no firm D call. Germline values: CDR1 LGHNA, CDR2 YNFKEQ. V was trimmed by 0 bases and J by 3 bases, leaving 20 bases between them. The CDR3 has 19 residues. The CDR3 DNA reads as TGTGCCAGCAGCCAAGAATTTTCGGCCCGGGTAAGGGACACCGGGGAGCTGTTTTTT. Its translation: CASSQEFSARVRDTGELFF.

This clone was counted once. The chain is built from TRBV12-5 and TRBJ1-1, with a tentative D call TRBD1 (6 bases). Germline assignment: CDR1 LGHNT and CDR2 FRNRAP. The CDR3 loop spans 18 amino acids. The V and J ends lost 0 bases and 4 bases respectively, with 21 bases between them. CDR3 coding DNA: TGTGCTAGTGGTTTGGTAATCTCGGCAGGGGATGAGGGCACTGAAGCTTTCTTT. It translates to CASGLVISAGDEGTEAFF.